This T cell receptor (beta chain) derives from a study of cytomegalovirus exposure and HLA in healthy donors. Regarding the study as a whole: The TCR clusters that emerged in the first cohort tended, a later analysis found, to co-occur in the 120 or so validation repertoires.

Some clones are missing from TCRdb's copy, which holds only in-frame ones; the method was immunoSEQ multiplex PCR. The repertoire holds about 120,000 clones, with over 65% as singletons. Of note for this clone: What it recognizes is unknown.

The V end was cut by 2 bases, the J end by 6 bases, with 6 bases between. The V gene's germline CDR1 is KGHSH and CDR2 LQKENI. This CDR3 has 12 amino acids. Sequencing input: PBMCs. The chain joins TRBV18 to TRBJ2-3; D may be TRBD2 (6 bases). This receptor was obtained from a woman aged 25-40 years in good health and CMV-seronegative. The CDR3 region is CASSPGGDTQYF. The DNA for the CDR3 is TGTGCCAGCTCACCAGGGGGGGATACGCAGTATTTT.